These T cell receptor beta chains were read from a single sample in a study of human T cells and chemical hapten exposure. TCRdb reprocessed the RACE reads via MiXCR and lists one record per CDR3 protein. The sample yields about 96,000 distinct CDR3 sequences, about 9.3% seen once. The sequencing used whole blood, collected in connection with sensitization to the hapten diphenylcyclopropenone (DPC). These receptors all come from a woman aged 40 to 50 with alopecia areata. Some clones in this sample may be carry-over from other donors' samples. Each CDR3 is given with its conserved first and last residue. The order of the fields is D gene, V gene, J gene, clone size, CDR3 protein, CDR3 DNA. A D gene is named only where the DNA matches it firmly. The listing skips clone size in some rows; elsewhere it reads once, few, many or a size class.

NA	TRBV12-3/TRBV12-4	TRBJ1-2	few	CASSLGTRQAGYTF	TGTGCCAGCAGTTTAGGGACACGTCAGGCTGGCTACACCTTC
NA	TRBV6-2/TRBV6-3	TRBJ1-3	few	CASSVGSDGNTIYF	TGTGCCAGCAGTGTGGGTTCGGATGGAAACACCATATATTTT
TRBD2	TRBV24-1	TRBJ2-7	NA	CATSDGGLAGEQYF	TGTGCCACCAGTGATGGAGGACTAGCTGGGGAGCAGTACTTC
NA	TRBV29-1	TRBJ2-1	NA	CSVGDTGSLGGNEQFF	TGCAGCGTCGGGGACACCGGGTCCCTCGGGGGAAATGAGCAGTTCTTC
NA	TRBV10-3	TRBJ2-7	many	CAISDTLSSYEQYF	TGTGCCATCAGTGACACTCTGAGCTCCTACGAGCAGTACTTC
NA	TRBV6-2/TRBV6-3	TRBJ2-5	many	CASSYVTRQETQYF	TGTGCCAGCAGTTACGTGACGAGGCAAGAGACCCAGTACTTC
NA	TRBV24-1	TRBJ2-1	NA	CATSDPQMISDEQFF	TGTGCCACCAGTGATCCACAAATGATATCCGATGAGCAGTTCTTC
NA	TRBV18	TRBJ1-2	NA	CASSTETRLSYGYTF	TGTGCCAGCTCGACCGAAACACGGCTCTCCTATGGCTACACCTTC
NA	TRBV5-8	TRBJ2-1	NA	CASSIVPNEQFF	TGTGCCAGCAGCATTGTCCCCAATGAGCAGTTCTTC
NA	TRBV7-2	TRBJ1-5	NA	CASSLVTEGNQPQHF	TGTGCCAGCAGCTTAGTTACGGAGGGGAATCAGCCCCAGCATTTT
TRBD1	TRBV7-6	TRBJ1-6	few	CASSGQGRSPLHF	TGTGCCAGCAGCGGACAGGGGCGGTCACCCCTCCACTTT
NA	TRBV30	TRBJ1-5	NA	CAWSVLGGNQPQHF	TGTGCCTGGAGTGTACTAGGGGGTAATCAGCCCCAGCATTTT
NA	TRBV10-3	TRBJ2-3	many	CAISVESTDTQYF	TGTGCCATCAGTGTTGAGAGCACAGATACGCAGTATTTT
TRBD1	TRBV7-7	TRBJ1-4	NA	CASSLDRVRGAPNEKLFF	TGTGCTAGCAGCTTAGACAGGGTACGGGGAGCGCCTAATGAAAAACTGTTTTTT
NA	TRBV19	TRBJ2-6	few	CASSYAESGANVLTF	TGTGCCAGTAGTTACGCGGAGTCTGGGGCCAACGTCCTGACTTTC
NA	TRBV29-1	TRBJ1-2	few	CSVEPTGSSYGYTF	TGCAGCGTTGAACCCACAGGCTCCTCCTATGGCTACACCTTC
NA	TRBV27	TRBJ2-3	NA	CASSLLAVDRVPQYF	TGTGCCAGCAGTTTATTGGCGGTCGACCGGGTTCCGCAGTATTTT
NA	TRBV29-1	TRBJ2-1	many	CSVQIQGNEQFF	TGCAGCGTCCAAATCCAGGGAAATGAGCAGTTCTTC
NA	TRBV6-5	TRBJ1-3	NA	CASSYGQSNTIYF	TGTGCCAGCAGTTACGGCCAGTCAAACACCATATATTTT
NA	TRBV20-1	TRBJ2-7	many	CSARSFTSRTSYEQYF	TGCAGTGCTAGAAGTTTTACTAGCCGTACCTCCTACGAGCAGTACTTC
NA	TRBV29-1	TRBJ2-1	many	CSVQGPTSYNEQFF	TGCAGCGTCCAGGGACCTACCTCCTACAATGAGCAGTTCTTC
TRBD2	TRBV29-1	TRBJ2-3	NA	CSAETSGTDTQYF	TGCAGCGCCGAGACTAGCGGTACAGATACGCAGTATTTT
TRBD1	TRBV10-3	TRBJ1-6	NA	CAISEGDRVNSPHHF	TGTGCCATCAGTGAAGGGGACAGGGTTAATTCACCCCACCACTTT
TRBD2	TRBV13	TRBJ2-7	NA	CASSGGTSGREQYF	TGTGCCAGCAGCGGCGGGACTAGCGGACGGGAGCAGTACTTC
NA	TRBV6-6	TRBJ2-7	NA	CASSYRGDSHYEQYF	TGTGCCAGCAGTTACAGGGGGGACAGTCACTACGAGCAGTACTTC
NA	TRBV18	TRBJ1-2	many	CASSPRTFNYGYTF	TGTGCCAGCTCACCACGAACGTTCAACTATGGCTACACCTTC
NA	TRBV7-8	TRBJ2-1	NA	CASSGVVAVLSYNEQFF	TGTGCCAGCAGCGGAGTAGTAGCGGTCCTCTCCTACAATGAGCAGTTCTTC
TRBD1	TRBV6-2/TRBV6-3	TRBJ2-1	few	CASSYSGGRSYNEQFF	TGTGCCAGCAGTTACTCAGGGGGCAGAAGCTACAATGAGCAGTTCTTC
TRBD1	TRBV5-4	TRBJ1-2	NA	CASSWTGNYGYTF	TGTGCCAGCAGCTGGACAGGGAACTATGGCTACACCTTC
NA	TRBV3-1	TRBJ2-7	few	CASRSGARSGTSSFLYEQYF	TGTGCCAGCAGGTCAGGGGCCCGGAGCGGCACCTCTTCTTTCCTTTACGAGCAGTACTTC
TRBD1	TRBV4-3	TRBJ1-1	NA	CASSQDQGQRNTEAFF	TGCGCCAGCAGCCAAGATCAGGGACAGCGGAACACTGAAGCTTTCTTT
TRBD2	TRBV20-1	TRBJ2-4	many	CSARAPFRAGELAKNIQYF	TGCAGTGCTAGAGCCCCCTTCAGGGCGGGAGAGTTAGCCAAAAACATTCAGTACTTC
TRBD1	TRBV4-3	TRBJ1-3	few	CASSQVEQGAGNTIYF	TGCGCCAGCAGCCAAGTGGAACAGGGGGCCGGAAACACCATATATTTT
TRBD2	TRBV27	TRBJ2-2	few	CASKVAGNANTGELFF	TGTGCCAGCAAGGTAGCGGGAAACGCGAACACCGGGGAGCTGTTTTTT
NA	TRBV7-6	TRBJ1-6	many	CASRQFYNSPLHF	TGTGCCAGCCGACAGTTTTATAATTCACCCCTCCACTTT
NA	TRBV7-2	TRBJ2-7	NA	CASSPPVGKVYEQYF	TGTGCCAGCAGCCCACCAGTAGGGAAGGTCTACGAGCAGTACTTC
NA	TRBV10-3	TRBJ2-7	many	CAISDNSRSSYEQYF	TGTGCCATCAGTGACAATAGCAGGAGCTCCTACGAGCAGTACTTC
NA	TRBV12-3/TRBV12-4	TRBJ1-2	few	CASLRGLGGYTF	TGTGCCAGCCTTCGGGGCCTCGGGGGCTACACCTTC
TRBD2	TRBV7-9	TRBJ2-1	few	CASSLGGTRSPVRQFF	TGTGCCAGCAGCCTGGGGGGGACTCGCAGTCCTGTTCGGCAGTTCTTC
TRBD2	TRBV5-1	TRBJ2-2	few	CASSLAIAGSTGELFF	TGCGCCAGCAGCTTGGCGATAGCGGGATCCACCGGGGAGCTGTTTTTT
TRBD2	TRBV20-1	TRBJ2-7	few	CSARDLLGGSFREQYF	TGCAGTGCTAGAGATTTGTTAGGCGGGAGCTTCCGCGAGCAGTACTTC
NA	TRBV18	TRBJ2-4	many	CASSGTRGDVTKNIQYF	TGTGCCAGCTCGGGCACGAGAGGGGATGTGACCAAAAACATTCAGTACTTC
NA	TRBV30	TRBJ2-2	NA	CAWSKGPATGELFF	TGTGCCTGGAGTAAGGGGCCAGCCACCGGGGAGCTGTTTTTT
NA	TRBV12-3/TRBV12-4	TRBJ1-5	NA	CASSHSNQPQHF	TGTGCCAGCAGCCACAGTAATCAGCCCCAGCATTTT
TRBD2	TRBV4-3	TRBJ2-4	many	CASSQDEYSAAGENIQYF	TGCGCCAGCAGCCAAGATGAATATTCCGCCGCGGGGGAGAACATTCAGTACTTC
NA	TRBV5-1	TRBJ2-7	NA	CASSLGQVAYEQYF	TGCGCCAGCAGCTTGGGCCAGGTGGCCTACGAGCAGTACTTC
NA	TRBV12-3/TRBV12-4	TRBJ1-1	many	CASSLPGKNTEAFF	TGTGCCAGCAGTTTACCGGGGAAGAACACTGAAGCTTTCTTT
NA	TRBV7-9	TRBJ1-1	NA	CASSLDAATEAFF	TGTGCCAGCAGCTTAGATGCTGCCACTGAAGCTTTCTTT
TRBD1	TRBV5-1	TRBJ1-4	many	CASSARGLEEKLFF	TGCGCCAGCAGCGCCAGGGGGCTAGAAGAAAAACTGTTTTTT
NA	TRBV4-1	TRBJ2-2	many	CASSQLNTGELFF	TGCGCCAGCAGCCAACTAAACACCGGGGAGCTGTTTTTT
NA	TRBV28	TRBJ2-3	many	CASRTQSTDTQYF	TGTGCCAGCCGGACCCAGAGCACAGATACGCAGTATTTT
NA	TRBV5-1	TRBJ1-1	few	CASSLGGYDTEAFF	TGCGCCAGCAGCTTGGGCGGGTACGACACTGAAGCTTTCTTT
NA	TRBV6-1	TRBJ1-5	many	CASKPGEGNQPQHF	TGTGCCAGCAAACCCGGGGAGGGAAATCAGCCCCAGCATTTT
TRBD2	TRBV7-7	TRBJ2-5	NA	CASGLGLAGGAKETQYF	TGTGCTAGCGGCTTGGGACTAGCGGGAGGAGCTAAAGAGACCCAGTACTTC
NA	TRBV28	TRBJ1-6	many	CASSPPDSYNSPLHF	TGTGCCAGCAGCCCCCCGGACAGCTATAATTCACCCCTCCACTTT
NA	TRBV6-2/TRBV6-3	TRBJ1-5	few	CASSHRDSNQPQHF	TGTGCCAGCAGCCACAGGGATAGCAATCAGCCCCAGCATTTT